Below, one T cell receptor beta chain is given with its context. This entry is derived from a study of T cell changes during pregnancy in multiple sclerosis. Libraries were prepared by immunoSEQ multiplex PCR; TCRdb keeps only in-frame clonotypes and omits some of them. The sample has about 60,000 clones, 75% to 95% seen once. The receptor comes from a female donor in good health, enrolled as a control in a pregnancy study. Sequenced here: CD4+ T cells from peripheral blood mononuclear cells, sampled after pregnancy.

The CDR3 region is CASSRQTGGRETQYF. The CDR3 bases are TGTGCCAGCAGTCGACAGACAGGGGGACGGGAGACCCAGTACTTC. This chain uses TRBV6-5 with TRBJ2-5; the match to TRBD1 covers 9 bases. This CDR3 comprises 15 residues. The J segment lost 5 bases and the V segment lost 5 bases, leaving 9 bases of the junction unmatched. CDR1 is MNHEY and CDR2 is SVGAGI in the germline V gene.